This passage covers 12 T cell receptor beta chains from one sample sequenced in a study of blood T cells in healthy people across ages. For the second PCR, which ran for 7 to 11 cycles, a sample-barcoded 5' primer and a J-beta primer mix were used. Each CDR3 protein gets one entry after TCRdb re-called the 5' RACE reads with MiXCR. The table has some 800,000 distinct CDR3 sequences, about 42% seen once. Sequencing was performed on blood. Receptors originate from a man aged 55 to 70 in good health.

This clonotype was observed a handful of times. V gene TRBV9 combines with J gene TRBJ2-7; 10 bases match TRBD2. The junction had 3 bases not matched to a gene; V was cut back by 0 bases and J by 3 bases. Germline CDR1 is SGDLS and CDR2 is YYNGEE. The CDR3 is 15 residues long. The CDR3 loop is CASSVGAGGIYEQYF. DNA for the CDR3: TGTGCCAGCAGCGTAGGAGCGGGGGGGATCTACGAGCAGTACTTC.

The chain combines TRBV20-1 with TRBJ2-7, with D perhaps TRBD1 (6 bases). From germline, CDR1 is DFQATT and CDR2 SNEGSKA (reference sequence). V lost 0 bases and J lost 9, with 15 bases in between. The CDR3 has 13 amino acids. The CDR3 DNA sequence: TGCAGTGCTAGAGATCAGGGGCGCGAGGGGCAGTACTTC. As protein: CSARDQGREGQYF.

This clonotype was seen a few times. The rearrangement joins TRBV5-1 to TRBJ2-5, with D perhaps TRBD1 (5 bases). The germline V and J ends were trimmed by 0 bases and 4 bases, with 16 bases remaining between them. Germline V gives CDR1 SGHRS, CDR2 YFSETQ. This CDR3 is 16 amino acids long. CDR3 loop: CASSLALRQMLETQYF. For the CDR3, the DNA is TGCGCCAGCAGCTTGGCACTGAGACAGATGTTAGAGACCCAGTACTTC.

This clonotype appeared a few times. CDR3 bases: TGCGCCAGCAGCTTGTATGGGGCGGAGGAGACCCAGTACTTC. Amino acid sequence: CASSLYGAEETQYF. This chain links TRBV5-1 with TRBJ2-5; weak D call: TRBD1 (5 bases). Trimming removed 1 base at V and 5 bases at J, with 12 bases between. CDR3 length: 14 residues. Germline V CDR1 and CDR2: SGHRS, YFSETQ.

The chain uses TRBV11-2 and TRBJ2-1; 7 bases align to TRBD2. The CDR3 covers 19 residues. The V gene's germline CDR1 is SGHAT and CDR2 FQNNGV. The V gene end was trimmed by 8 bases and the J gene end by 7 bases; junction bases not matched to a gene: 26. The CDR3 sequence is CASENLLTRTPGLLNEQFF. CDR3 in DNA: TGTGCCAGCGAAAACCTACTCACGCGGACACCGGGACTACTAAATGAGCAGTTCTTC. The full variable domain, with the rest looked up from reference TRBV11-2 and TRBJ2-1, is EAGVAQSPRYKIIEKRQSVAFWCNPISGHATLYWYQQILGQGPKLLIQFQNNGVVDDSQLPKDRFSAERLKGVDSTLKIQPAKLEDSAVYLCASENLLTRTPGLLNEQFFGPGTRLTVL.

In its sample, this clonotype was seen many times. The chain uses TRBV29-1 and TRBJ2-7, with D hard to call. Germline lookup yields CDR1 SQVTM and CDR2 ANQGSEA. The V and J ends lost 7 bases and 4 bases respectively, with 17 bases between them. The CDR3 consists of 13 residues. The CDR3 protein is CSANSGEGYEQYF. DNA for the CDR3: TGCAGCGCTAACAGTGGGGAAGGGTACGAGCAGTACTTC.

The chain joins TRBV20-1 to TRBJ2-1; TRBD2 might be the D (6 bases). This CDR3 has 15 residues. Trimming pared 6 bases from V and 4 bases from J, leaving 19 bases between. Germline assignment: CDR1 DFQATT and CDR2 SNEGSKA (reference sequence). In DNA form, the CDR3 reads TGCAGTGCCCAAAGAGCGTCGCGGGGATACAATGAGCAGTTCTTC. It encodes CSAQRASRGYNEQFF.

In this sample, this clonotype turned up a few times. The CDR3 DNA is TGTGCCAGCAGTCCCATCGGGACTGGTCAAAACATTCAGTACTTC. Protein product: CASSPIGTGQNIQYF. The J gene is TRBJ2-4, the V gene TRBV6-6; TRBD2 is a possible D gene (6 bases). V was clipped by 5 bases and J by 5 bases, with 16 bases between them. The CDR3 spans 15 residues. Looked up from germline, CDR1 is MNHNY and CDR2 is SVGAGI (reference sequence).

The CDR3 nucleotides are TGTGCCAGCAGCTTGGCACTAGCGGGGGGGCACACAGATACGCAGTATTTT. Translation: CASSLALAGGHTDTQYF. The chain is built from TRBV5-5 and TRBJ2-3, with TRBD2 matching over 13 bases. The trim removed 0 bases at V and 2 bases at J, leaving 3 bases unmatched. Germline V CDR1 and CDR2: SGHKS, YYEKEE (reference sequence). The CDR3 sequence is 17 residues long.

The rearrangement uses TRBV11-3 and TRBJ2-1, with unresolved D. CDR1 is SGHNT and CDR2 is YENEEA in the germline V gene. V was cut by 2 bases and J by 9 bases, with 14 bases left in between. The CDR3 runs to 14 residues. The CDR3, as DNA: TGTGCCAGCAGCTTAAGGCAGGAAAATGCTGAGCAGTTCTTC. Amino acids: CASSLRQENAEQFF.

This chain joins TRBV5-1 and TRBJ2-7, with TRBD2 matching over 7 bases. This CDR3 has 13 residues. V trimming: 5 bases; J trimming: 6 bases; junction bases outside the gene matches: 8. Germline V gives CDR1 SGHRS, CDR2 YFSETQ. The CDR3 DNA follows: TGCGCCAGCAGAGAGGTTTCGGGGGGCGAGCAGTACTTC. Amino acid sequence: CASREVSGGEQYF.

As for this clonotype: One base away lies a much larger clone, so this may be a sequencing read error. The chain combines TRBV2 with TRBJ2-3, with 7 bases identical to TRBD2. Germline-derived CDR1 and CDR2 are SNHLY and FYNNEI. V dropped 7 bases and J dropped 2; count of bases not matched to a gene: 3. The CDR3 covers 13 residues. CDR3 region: CASNRDYTDTQYF. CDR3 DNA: TGTGCCAGCAACCGGGACTACACAGATACGCAGTATTTT.